These 27 T cell receptor beta chains were all obtained from the same sample, sequenced in a study of chemoradiotherapy in HPV16-positive cancers. Sequencing used immunoSEQ multiplex PCR; TCRdb keeps in-frame clones, though not all of them. The sample lists 5,000 to 5,500 clones, approximately 80% occurring once. Sampling took place from a patient who underwent chemoradiotherapy. The receptor set was obtained from a human donor with HPV-associated anogenital cancer.

This clone was seen only a few times. The chain links TRBV5-1 to TRBJ1-4; tentatively, D is TRBD1 (5 bases). V dropped 7 bases and J dropped 8 bases, with 12 bases sitting between them. The CDR3 totals 12 residues. Germline values: CDR1 SGHRS, CDR2 YFSETQ. CDR3 residues: CASRGEGEKLFF. CDR3 bases: TGCGCCAGCCGGGGGGAAGGGGAAAAACTGTTTTTT.

The rearrangement joins TRBV28 to TRBJ2-4, with no clear D. Trimming left V 7 bases short and J 8 bases short, with 12 bases between. The CDR3 has 12 amino acids. Germline V gives CDR1 MDHEN, CDR2 SYDVKM. The CDR3: CASNPGWDIQYF. The DNA for the CDR3 is TGTGCCAGCAACCCCGGTTGGGACATTCAGTACTTC.

The chain carries TRBV4-1 and TRBJ2-1, with 8 nucleotides matching TRBD1. The trim removed 1 base at V and 0 bases at J, leaving 2 bases unmatched. The CDR3 has 16 amino acids. Germline loops: CDR1 MGHRA, CDR2 YSYEKL. The CDR3 reads CASSQGQGASYNEQFF. The CDR3 region has the DNA TGCGCCAGCAGCCAAGGCCAGGGGGCCTCCTACAATGAGCAGTTCTTC.

V and J are TRBV2 and TRBJ2-7; 8 bases are a match to TRBD2. Germline CDR1 SNHLY, CDR2 FYNNEI. Trimming cost V 7 bases and J 5 bases; bases outside gene matches: 7. CDR3 length: 13 amino acids. The CDR3 loop reads CASIQREQHEQYF. The CDR3 nucleotides read TGTGCCAGCATTCAGCGGGAGCAGCACGAGCAGTACTTC.

V is TRBV11-2 and J is TRBJ2-1; D possibly matches TRBD1 or TRBD2 (5 bases each). With 5 bases removed from V and 6 bases from J, the gap between germline ends came to 17 bases. The germline V gene has CDR1 SGHAT and CDR2 FQNNGV. The CDR3 covers 15 residues. The CDR3 region has the DNA TGTGCCAGCAGCCCAAAGGGGCTAGCCCGCAATGAGCAGTTCTTC. Protein: CASSPKGLARNEQFF.

The V call is TRBV6-1, the J call TRBJ2-5; 13 nucleotides match TRBD2. Germline CDR1 and CDR2: MNHNS and SASEGT. With 4 bases clipped from V and 5 bases from J, the junction kept 7 bases outside the gene matches. This CDR3 is built from 16 residues. CDR3 residues: CASSANPGLAGETQYF. CDR3 coding DNA: TGTGCCAGCAGTGCAAATCCGGGACTAGCGGGGGAGACCCAGTACTTC.

The chain employs TRBV9 and TRBJ2-2; maybe TRBD2 (6 bases). In germline, CDR1 is SGDLS, CDR2 YYNGEE. The V end was cut by 0 bases, the J end by 6 bases, with 12 bases between. The CDR3 sequence is 15 residues long. This chain's CDR3 is CASSVDDWGAGELFF. DNA of the CDR3: TGTGCCAGCAGCGTAGATGACTGGGGGGCCGGGGAGCTGTTTTTT.

This rearrangement joins TRBV5-5 to TRBJ2-2; possible D gene TRBD1, 6 bases. Germline assignment: CDR1 SGHKS and CDR2 YYEKEE (reference sequence). V was shortened by 2 bases and J by 4 bases, with 18 bases between the two germline ends. There are 17 residues in the CDR3. The CDR3: CASSFNRVGLGTGELFF. For the CDR3, the DNA is TGTGCCAGCAGCTTTAACAGGGTTGGTCTGGGCACCGGGGAGCTGTTTTTT.

The J gene is TRBJ1-5, the V gene TRBV30, with D unclear. Germline-derived CDR1 and CDR2 are GTSNPN and SVGIG (reference sequence). The CDR3 has 13 amino acids. V was cut by 2 bases and J by 4 bases, with 9 bases left in between. DNA of the CDR3: TGTGCCTGGAGTATACAGATAAATCAGCCCCAGCATTTT. Amino acids: CAWSIQINQPQHF.

CDR3: CAISQGAYYEQYF. In DNA, the CDR3 is TGTGCCATCAGTCAGGGGGCGTACTACGAGCAGTACTTC. The chain links TRBV10-3 to TRBJ2-7; 8 bases are a match to TRBD1. Looked up from germline, CDR1 is ENHRY and CDR2 is SYGVKD. J lost 3 bases, V lost 5 bases, and 3 bases had no gene match. The length of the CDR3 is 13 residues.

V gene TRBV15 combines with J gene TRBJ1-1; D gene unclear. The CDR3 runs 13 residues. The germline V and J ends were trimmed by 3 bases and 0 bases, with 5 bases remaining between them. From germline, CDR1 is LNHNV and CDR2 YYDKDF (reference sequence). CDR3 residues: CATSSGMNTEAFF. The CDR3 DNA reads as TGTGCCACCAGCAGCGGAATGAACACTGAAGCTTTCTTT.

The chain links TRBV19 to TRBJ1-2; TRBD1 agrees at 10 bases. Germline loops: CDR1 LNHDA, CDR2 SQIVND (reference sequence). This CDR3 has 15 amino acids. V lost 6 bases, J lost 4 bases, and 8 bases stayed unmatched. The CDR3 DNA sequence: TGTGCCAGTAGGCGACGGGACAGGGGAGTCTATGGCTACACCTTC. It yields the protein CASRRRDRGVYGYTF.

V and J are TRBV6-5 and TRBJ2-7; D is ambiguous. The CDR3 has 12 amino acids. The ends were cut back, 4 bases at V and 4 bases at J, with 8 bases in the middle. Per germline, CDR1 MNHEY and CDR2 SVGAGI. CDR3: CASSSPIYEQYF. CDR3 coding DNA: TGTGCCAGCAGTTCCCCAATATACGAGCAGTACTTC.

The rearrangement joins TRBV11-2 to TRBJ2-3; a weak D match, TRBD1 (6 bases). Between the trimmed V and J ends, which lost 8 bases and 1 base, there was a span of 13 bases. The germline V gene has CDR1 SGHAT and CDR2 FQNNGV. This CDR3 has 14 amino acids. In DNA form, the CDR3 reads TGTGCCAGCTCTTACAGGGACCGCACAGATACGCAGTATTTT. It encodes CASSYRDRTDTQYF.

The chain joins TRBV11-2 to TRBJ2-7; the D gene is possibly TRBD1 (6 bases). The CDR3 has 12 amino acids. Germline V gene lookup returns CDR1 SGHAT and CDR2 FQNNGV. With 5 bases removed from V and 5 bases from J, the gap between germline ends came to 10 bases. CDR3 in DNA: TGTGCCAGCAGCCAAGGGGGAAACGAGCAGTACTTC. It encodes CASSQGGNEQYF.

The chain is built from TRBV9 and TRBJ2-1; 9 bases line up with TRBD2. This CDR3 is built from 14 residues. The V segment lost 0 bases and the J segment 7 bases; nucleotides outside the gene matches: 2. Germline CDR1 is SGDLS and CDR2 is YYNGEE. CDR3 residues: CASSVASGINEQFF. CDR3 nucleotide sequence: TGTGCCAGCAGCGTAGCTAGCGGGATAAATGAGCAGTTCTTC.

The rearrangement links TRBV7-6 to TRBJ2-7; 7 nucleotides agree with TRBD1. Germline V CDR1 and CDR2: SGHVS, FNYEAQ. This CDR3 has 16 residues. The J segment lost 3 bases and the V segment lost 1 base, leaving 9 bases of the junction unmatched. The CDR3 nucleotides are TGTGCCAGCAGCTTAGACGTAGGACAGGAGATCTACGAGCAGTACTTC. This codes for CASSLDVGQEIYEQYF.

This clone was found once. The J gene is TRBJ2-7, the V gene TRBV18, with D perhaps TRBD1 or TRBD2 (6 bases each). The germline gives CDR1 KGHSH, CDR2 LQKENI. The CDR3 runs to 15 residues. V lost 4 bases, J lost 0 bases, and 13 bases lay in between. The CDR3 nucleotides read TGTGCCAGCTCACGGGAGGACAGAAGCTCCTACGAGCAGTACTTC. Translated, it gives CASSREDRSSYEQYF. The full variable domain, its missing parts supplied by reference TRBV18 and TRBJ2-7, is NAGVMQNPRHLVRRRGQEARLRCSPMKGHSHVYWYRQLPEEGLKFMVYLQKENIIDESGMPKERFSAEFPKEGPSILRIQQVVRGDSAAYFCASSREDRSSYEQYFGPGTRLTVT.

This chain links TRBV18 with TRBJ2-2; tentatively, D is TRBD1 or TRBD2 (5 bases each). V was clipped by 6 bases and J by 6 bases, with 23 bases between them. CDR3 length: 17 residues. Germline lookup yields CDR1 KGHSH and CDR2 LQKENI. The CDR3 is CASSQNRGREVPGELFF. CDR3 bases: TGTGCCAGCTCCCAAAATCGGGGCAGGGAAGTGCCCGGGGAGCTGTTTTTT.

The rearrangement uses TRBV27 and TRBJ2-1; tentatively, D is TRBD1 or TRBD2 (5 bases each). The CDR3 has 14 residues. The V gene lost 3 bases and the J gene lost 10 bases, with 16 bases spanning the gap. The germline V gene encodes CDR1 MNHEY and CDR2 SMNVEV (reference sequence). The CDR3 here is CASSFIWGTGEQFF. CDR3 bases: TGTGCCAGCAGTTTCATCTGGGGGACGGGCGAGCAGTTCTTC.

This chain joins TRBV5-1 and TRBJ2-7; 8 positions agree with TRBD1. The junction had 8 bases not matched to a gene; V was cut back by 3 bases and J by 3 bases. Germline values: CDR1 SGHRS, CDR2 YFSETQ. CDR3 length equals 15 residues. CDR3 residues: CASSYGQGDLYEQYF. The CDR3 DNA follows: TGCGCCAGCAGCTACGGACAGGGCGACCTCTACGAGCAGTACTTC.

The CDR3 coding sequence is TGCGCCAGCAGCATAACTTCAGGGGGTACCTATAACTATGGCTACACCTTC. This codes for CASSITSGGTYNYGYTF. The rearrangement joins TRBV5-1 to TRBJ1-2; TRBD1 matches 7 bases. The CDR3 sequence is 17 residues long. Trimming cost V 4 bases and J 1 base; bases outside gene matches: 13. Germline assignment: CDR1 SGHRS and CDR2 YFSETQ.

The chain combines TRBV27 with TRBJ2-7; no definite D call. V was pared by 5 bases and J by 0 bases, with 23 bases between. Germline V gene sequence: CDR1 MNHEY, CDR2 SMNVEV (reference sequence). The CDR3 length is 18 residues. DNA of the CDR3: TGTGCCAGCAGTCCGAGAGTCCGTCGAGAAGAGAGCTCCTACGAGCAGTACTTC. Encoded protein: CASSPRVRREESSYEQYF.

V usage is TRBV6-1 and J usage is TRBJ1-5; D is perhaps TRBD1 (5 bases). The CDR3 totals 14 residues. The V gene lost 7 bases and the J gene lost 4 bases, with 14 bases spanning the gap. Per germline, CDR1 MNHNS and CDR2 SASEGT. The CDR3 spells CASNLWGSNQPQHF. CDR3 sequence (DNA): TGTGCCAGCAACCTGTGGGGGTCAAATCAGCCCCAGCATTTT.

V gene TRBV4-1 combines with J gene TRBJ2-3; 8 bases map to TRBD1. Looked up from germline, CDR1 is MGHRA and CDR2 is YSYEKL. Trimming cost V 5 bases and J 2 bases; bases outside gene matches: 6. This CDR3 is 15 amino acids long. The CDR3 DNA follows: TGCGCCAGCAGCGCCACAGGGGGTAACACAGATACGCAGTATTTT. Residues: CASSATGGNTDTQYF.

This chain connects TRBV2 to TRBJ1-1, with D perhaps matching TRBD1 (5 bases). The ends were cut back, 4 bases at V and 4 bases at J, with 13 bases in the middle. There are 14 residues in the CDR3. Germline V gene data show CDR1 as SNHLY and CDR2 as FYNNEI. The CDR3 DNA reads as TGTGCCAGCAGTGTACGAGGGGTCGGCACTGAAGCTTTCTTT. It yields the protein CASSVRGVGTEAFF. The full variable domain, in which reference TRBV2 and TRBJ1-1 provide the parts outside the CDR3, is EPEVTQTPSHQVTQMGQEVILRCVPISNHLYFYWYRQILGQKVEFLVSFYNNEISEKSEIFDDQFSVERPDGSNFTLKIRSTKLEDSAMYFCASSVRGVGTEAFFGQGTRLTVV.

The J gene is TRBJ2-1, the V gene TRBV5-3, with 14 bases identical to TRBD2. TRBV5-3 qualifies as an ORF whose function is uncertain. Trimming took 2 bases from V and 7 from J; bases not matched to a gene: 11. The CDR3 is 18 amino acids. CDR3 coding DNA: TGTGCCAGAAGCTTACATTTACCGGGACTAGCGGGAGATAATGAGCAGTTCTTC. Translated: CARSLHLPGLAGDNEQFF.